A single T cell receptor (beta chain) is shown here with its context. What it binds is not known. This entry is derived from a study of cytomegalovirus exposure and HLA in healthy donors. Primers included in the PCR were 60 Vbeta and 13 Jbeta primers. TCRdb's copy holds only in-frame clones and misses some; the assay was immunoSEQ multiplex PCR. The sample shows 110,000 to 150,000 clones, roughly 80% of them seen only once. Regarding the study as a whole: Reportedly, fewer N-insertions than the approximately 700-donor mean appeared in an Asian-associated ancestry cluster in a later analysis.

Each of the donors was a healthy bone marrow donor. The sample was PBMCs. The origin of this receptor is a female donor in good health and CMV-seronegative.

As DNA, the CDR3 is TGTGCCAGCACCCCGGTGTGGGCTAGCTCCGGCGAGCAGTTCTTC. Residues: CASTPVWASSGEQFF. The chain recombines TRBV9 with TRBJ2-1, with D perhaps matching TRBD2 (5 bases). Germline CDR1 is SGDLS and CDR2 is YYNGEE. Trimming removed 6 bases from V and 10 bases from J, with 23 bases in between. This CDR3 is 15 amino acids long. The full variable domain, in which reference TRBV9 and TRBJ2-1 provide the parts outside the CDR3, is DSGVTQTPKHLITATGQRVTLRCSPRSGDLSVYWYQQSLDQGLQFLIQYYNGEERAKGNILERFSAQQFPDLHSELNLSSLELGDSALYFCASTPVWASSGEQFFGPGTRLTVL.